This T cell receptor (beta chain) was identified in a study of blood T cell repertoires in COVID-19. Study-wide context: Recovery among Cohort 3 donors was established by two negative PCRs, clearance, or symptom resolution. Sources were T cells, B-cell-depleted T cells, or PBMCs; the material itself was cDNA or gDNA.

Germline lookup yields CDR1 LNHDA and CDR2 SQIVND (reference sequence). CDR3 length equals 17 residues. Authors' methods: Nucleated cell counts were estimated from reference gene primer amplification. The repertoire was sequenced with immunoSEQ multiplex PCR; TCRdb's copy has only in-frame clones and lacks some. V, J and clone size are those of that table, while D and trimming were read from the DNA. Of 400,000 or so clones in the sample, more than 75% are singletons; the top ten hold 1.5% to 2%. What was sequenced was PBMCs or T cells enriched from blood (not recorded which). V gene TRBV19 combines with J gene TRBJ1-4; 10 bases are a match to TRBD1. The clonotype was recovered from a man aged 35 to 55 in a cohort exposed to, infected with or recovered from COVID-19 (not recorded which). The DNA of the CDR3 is TGTGCTTCGGGGGACAGGGGATATACTGCAACTAATGAAAAACTGTTTTTT. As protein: CASGDRGYTATNEKLFF. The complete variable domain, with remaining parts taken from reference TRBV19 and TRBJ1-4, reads DGGITQSPKYLFRKEGQNVTLSCEQNLNHDAMYWYRQDPGQGLRLIYYSQIVNDFQKGDIAEGYSVSREKKESFPLTVTSAQKNPTAFYLCASGDRGYTATNEKLFFGSGTQLSVL.